The present T cell receptor (beta chain) was sequenced within a study of T cells in Graves' hyperthyroidism and ophthalmopathy. The study's findings and limits: The majority of expanded thyroid clonotypes above 0.001 also appeared in blood.

It was RNA transcripts that yielded the amplified TCR beta CDR3 regions. RT-PCR in the first round (using the HTBI primer set) targeted the TCR CDR3. TCRdb fed the multiplex PCR reads into MiXCR, producing one record per CDR3 protein. This table has about 660,000 distinct CDR3 sequences, about 45% appearing once. V dropped 5 bases and J dropped 3 bases, with 7 bases sitting between them. CDR3 length: 12 residues. In making diagnoses, clinical symptoms, serum thyroxine and TRAb, thyroid ultrasound and orbital computed tomography were all used. In regard to this clonotype: No antigen is known for it.

The rearrangement joins TRBV12-3 or TRBV12-4 to TRBJ1-1; D gene uncertain. The sequenced material came from peripheral blood or thyroid tissue (not recorded which). This clonotype was sampled from an adult man with Graves' disease, either hyperthyroidism or ophthalmopathy (not recorded which). The DNA of the CDR3 is TGTGCCAGCAGTAGTGTTTACACTGAAGCTTTCTTT. This codes for CASSSVYTEAFF.